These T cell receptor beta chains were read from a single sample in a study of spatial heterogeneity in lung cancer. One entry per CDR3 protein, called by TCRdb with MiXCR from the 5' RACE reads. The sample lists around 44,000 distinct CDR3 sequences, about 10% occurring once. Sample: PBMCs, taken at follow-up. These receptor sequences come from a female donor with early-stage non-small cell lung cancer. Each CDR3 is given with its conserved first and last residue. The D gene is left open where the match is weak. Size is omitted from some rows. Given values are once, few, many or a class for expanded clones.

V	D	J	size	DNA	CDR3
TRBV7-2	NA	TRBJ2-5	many	TGTGCCAGCAGCTTACGGTCGGGGCTCTTTAGGGCAGAGACCCAGTACTTC	CASSLRSGLFRAETQYF
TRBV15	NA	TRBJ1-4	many	TGTGCCACCAGCAGCCGGGAGGAAAAACTGTTTTTT	CATSSREEKLFF
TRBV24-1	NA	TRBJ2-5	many	TGTGCCACCAGTGCACAGGGTGTCGAGACCCAGTACTTC	CATSAQGVETQYF
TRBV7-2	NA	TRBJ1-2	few	TGTGCCAGCAGCTTAAAGCAGTGGAGGGACGTTAACTATGGCTACACCTTC	CASSLKQWRDVNYGYTF
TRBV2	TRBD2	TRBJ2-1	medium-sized	TGTGCCAGCAGTTACTCGGGACTAGCGGGGGTTTACAATGAGCAGTTCTTC	CASSYSGLAGVYNEQFF
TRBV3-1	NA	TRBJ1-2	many	TGTGCCAGCAGCCAAGACGGAGGGAACTATGGCTACACCTTC	CASSQDGGNYGYTF
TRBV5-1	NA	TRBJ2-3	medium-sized	TGCGCCAGCAGCCCCGGGAACACAGATACGCAGTATTTT	CASSPGNTDTQYF
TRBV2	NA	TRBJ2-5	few	TGTGCCAGCAGTGAAGAAGGGGGGGAAGAGACCCAGTACTTC	CASSEEGGEETQYF
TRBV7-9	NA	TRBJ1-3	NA	TGTGCCAGCAGCTCCTATAGACATCGCTCTGGAAACACCATATATTTT	CASSSYRHRSGNTIYF
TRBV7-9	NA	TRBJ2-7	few	TGTGCCAGCAGCTCGGGACCTCTTTCTGAGGGATCCTACGAGCAGTACTTC	CASSSGPLSEGSYEQYF
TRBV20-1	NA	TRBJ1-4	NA	TGCAGTGCTAGGCCCCAGACGCAGGCTATCGAAAAACTGTTTTTT	CSARPQTQAIEKLFF
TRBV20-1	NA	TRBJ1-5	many	TGCAGTGCTAGTTGGGACGGAGGACGTCAGCCCCAGCATTTT	CSASWDGGRQPQHF
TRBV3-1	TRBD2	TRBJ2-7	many	TGTGCCAGCAGCCCACTAGCGGGGGCGACCTACGAGCAGTACTTC	CASSPLAGATYEQYF
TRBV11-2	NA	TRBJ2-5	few	TGTGCCAGCAGCTTAGCTACAGTACCCCAAGAGACCCAGTACTTC	CASSLATVPQETQYF
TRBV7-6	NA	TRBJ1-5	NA	TGTGCCAGCAGCAAAAGCCCGGGACGCACCTTGGGGAGCAATCAGCCCCAGCATTTT	CASSKSPGRTLGSNQPQHF
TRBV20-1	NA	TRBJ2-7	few	TGCAGTGCTAGCCGTTCAGCTACCACCTACGAGCAGTACTTC	CSASRSATTYEQYF
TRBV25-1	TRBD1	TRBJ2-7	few	TGTGCCAGCAGTGTCGGACAGGGCAAGCAGTACTTC	CASSVGQGKQYF
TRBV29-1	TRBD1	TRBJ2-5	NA	TGCAGCGTTGAAACGATCGGCAGGGGGGAGACCCAGTACTTC	CSVETIGRGETQYF
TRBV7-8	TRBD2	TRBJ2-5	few	TGTGCCAGCGCCCCCGGGACTAGCGGACAACAAGAGACCCAGTACTTC	CASAPGTSGQQETQYF
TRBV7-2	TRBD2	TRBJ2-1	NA	TGTGCCAGCAGCCCCGGGGGGGGGGCCAATGAGCAGTTCTTC	CASSPGGGANEQFF
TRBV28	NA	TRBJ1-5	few	TGTGCCAGCAGAGACAGACCTAAGATTCAGCCCCAGCATTTT	CASRDRPKIQPQHF
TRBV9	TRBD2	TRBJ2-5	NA	TGTGCCAGCAGCCCCGCTCCGGGGGGGCGGGGTCAAGAGACCCAGTACTTC	CASSPAPGGRGQETQYF
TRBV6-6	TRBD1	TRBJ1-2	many	TGTGCCAGCAGTTACCCGACAGGGAACTATGGCTACACCTTC	CASSYPTGNYGYTF
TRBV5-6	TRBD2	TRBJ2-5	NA	TGTGCCGGCAGCAGGGACTACGGTGAGACCCAGTACTTC	CAGSRDYGETQYF
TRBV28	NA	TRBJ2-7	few	TGTGCCAGCAGCCAAGGACGGCACGAGCAGTACTTC	CASSQGRHEQYF
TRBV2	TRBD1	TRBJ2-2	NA	TGTGCCAGCAGTGCCAGGACAGGGGGTTCAACCGGGGAGCTGTTTTTT	CASSARTGGSTGELFF
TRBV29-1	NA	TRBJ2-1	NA	TGCAGCGTTCCTGCAAACAATGAGCAGTTCTTC	CSVPANNEQFF
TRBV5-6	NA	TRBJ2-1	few	TGTGCCAGCAGCTCCTCCTCCGGGACCGGATCCTACAATGAGCAGTTCTTC	CASSSSSGTGSYNEQFF
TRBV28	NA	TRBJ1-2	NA	TGTGCCAGCAGTTTCCGGACGGGCTATGGCTACACCTTC	CASSFRTGYGYTF
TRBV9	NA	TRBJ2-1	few	TGTGCCAGCAGCGCCCCCACGGGGGCGGGGTACAATGAGCAGTTCTTC	CASSAPTGAGYNEQFF
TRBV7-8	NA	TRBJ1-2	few	TGTGCCAGCAGCTTAGAGGTCAGCAACTATGGCTACACCTTC	CASSLEVSNYGYTF
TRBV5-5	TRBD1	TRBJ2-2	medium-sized	TGTGCCAGCAGCTCCAGGGGGACGAACACCGGGGAGCTGTTTTTT	CASSSRGTNTGELFF
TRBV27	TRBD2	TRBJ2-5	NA	TGTGCCAGCAGTGCGGGGGGGAAGCAAGAGACCCAGTACTTC	CASSAGGKQETQYF
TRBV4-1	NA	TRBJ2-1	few	TGCGCCAGCAGCCAACAAGGCCCCTTCAATGAGCAGTTCTTC	CASSQQGPFNEQFF
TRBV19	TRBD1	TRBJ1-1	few	TGTGCCAGTAGATCCAGGGGGCAGGACACTGAAGCTTTCTTT	CASRSRGQDTEAFF
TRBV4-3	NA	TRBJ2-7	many	TGCGCCAGCAGCCAAGAGGTCAGCTCCTACGAGCAGTACTTC	CASSQEVSSYEQYF
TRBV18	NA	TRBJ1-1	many	TGTGCCAGCTCACCACGTCCGGGACCGATGAACACTGAAGCTTTCTTT	CASSPRPGPMNTEAFF
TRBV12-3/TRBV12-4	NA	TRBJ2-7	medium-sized	TGTGCCAGCAGTGATTCAGGGTCCTCCTACGAGCAGTACTTC	CASSDSGSSYEQYF
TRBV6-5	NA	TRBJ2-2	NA	TGTGCCAGCAGTTACTCGGGGGTGTGGACAGCGGATAACACCGGGGAGCTGTTTTTT	CASSYSGVWTADNTGELFF
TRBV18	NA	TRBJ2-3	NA	TGTGCCAGCTCACCACCGAACAGGGATGATACGAAGTATTTT	CASSPPNRDDTKYF
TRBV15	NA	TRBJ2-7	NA	TGTGCCACCAGCAGAGATGGCCCGACCGTTCCCTACGAGCAGTACTTC	CATSRDGPTVPYEQYF
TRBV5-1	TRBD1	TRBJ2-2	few	TGCGCCAGCAGCCCAACCGGGACAGTCGGGGAGCTGTTTTTT	CASSPTGTVGELFF
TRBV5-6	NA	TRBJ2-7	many	TGTGCCAGCAGCTTGTTATCTGGTTACGAGCAGTACTTC	CASSLLSGYEQYF
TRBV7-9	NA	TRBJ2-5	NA	TGTGCCAGCCTCCCCTCGGGGGAAGAGACCCAGTACTTC	CASLPSGEETQYF
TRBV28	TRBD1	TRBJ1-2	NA	TGTGCCAGCCGGGTCCAGGGGGCGACCTATGGCTACACCTTC	CASRVQGATYGYTF
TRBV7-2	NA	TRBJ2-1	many	TGTGCCAGCAGCTTAGGCCTCTACAATGAGCAGTTCTTC	CASSLGLYNEQFF
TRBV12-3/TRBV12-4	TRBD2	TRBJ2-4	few	TGTGCCAGCAGTTGGGGAGGGAACATTCAGTACTTC	CASSWGGNIQYF
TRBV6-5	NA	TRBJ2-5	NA	TGTGCCAGCAGCCCTACCCAAGGGATTGGGGAGACCCAGTACTTC	CASSPTQGIGETQYF
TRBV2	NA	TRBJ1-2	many	TGTGCCAGCAGTGGACAGGCCGTTAACTATGGCTACACCTTC	CASSGQAVNYGYTF
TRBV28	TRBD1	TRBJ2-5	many	TGTGCCAGCATGGGACAGGGGGCTAGGGAGACCCAGTACTTC	CASMGQGARETQYF
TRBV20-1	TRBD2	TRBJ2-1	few	TGCAGTGCTAGTAAGACCCCCGGGACTAGCGGGGGGGCCACCTACAATGAGCAGTTCTTC	CSASKTPGTSGGATYNEQFF